This is a list of T cell receptor beta chains from one sample in a study of blood T cell repertoires in COVID-19. Clones were read by immunoSEQ multiplex PCR, and TCRdb kept only the in-frame ones, dropping some. The sample yields approximately 260,000 clones, roughly four fifths seen once. Material for sequencing was PBMCs or T cells enriched from blood (not recorded which). The receptor set was obtained from a man aged 25 to 40 with acute COVID-19. Each CDR3 is given with its conserved first and last residue. A D gene is named only where the DNA matches it firmly. The listing skips clone size in some rows; elsewhere it reads once, few, many or a size class.

cdr3_length j_call clone_size v_call d_call cdr3_nt cdr3_aa
17 TRBJ2-5 - TRBV2 TRBD1 TGTGCCAGCAGTGCTTTGTCGACAGGGGTTGTATCGGAGACCCAGTACTTC CASSALSTGVVSETQYF
10 TRBJ1-2 few TRBV19 - TGTGCCAGTAGTAACGGGGGCTACACCTTC CASSNGGYTF
14 TRBJ1-2 once TRBV6-5 TRBD1 TGTGCCAGCAGAGACAGGGGGCAAAGATATGGCTACACCTTC CASRDRGQRYGYTF
14 TRBJ1-2 - TRBV11-2 - TGTGCCAGCAGCTTAGAACCCCAAGGAGGGGTGGTCACCTTC CASSLEPQGGVVTF
11 TRBJ2-3 - TRBV2 - TGTGCCAGCAGTGAGAGAGATACGCAGTATTTT CASSERDTQYF
13 TRBJ1-1 - TRBV12-3/TRBV12-4 TRBD1 TGTGCCAGCAGTTTTGGGCAGGGGGGTACTGCTTTCTTT CASSFGQGGTAFF
14 TRBJ1-2 - TRBV11-2 - TGTGCCAGCAGCTTAGGACAGCTCCCCTATGGCTACACCTTC CASSLGQLPYGYTF
12 TRBJ2-1 - TRBV15 - TGTGCCACCAGCAGTATCCTCAATGAGCAGTTCTTC CATSSILNEQFF
14 TRBJ2-1 - TRBV29-1 TRBD1 TGCAGCGTTGAAGGGACAGGGAACTACAATGAGCAGTTCTTC CSVEGTGNYNEQFF
13 TRBJ2-1 - TRBV7-9 - TGTGCCACCCGGGATCTACACGTCGATGAGCAGTTCTTC CATRDLHVDEQFF
16 TRBJ1-6 - TRBV19 TRBD1 TGTGCCAGTAGTGTCGGGGGGACAGGGCATAATTCACCCCTCCACTTT CASSVGGTGHNSPLHF
14 TRBJ2-2 - TRBV5-1 - TGTGCCAGCAGGGAGCTACTCGACACCGGGGAGCTGTTTTTT CASRELLDTGELFF
13 TRBJ1-2 - TRBV10-1 TRBD1 TGCGCCAGCAGTGGACAGGGAAAGGATGGCTACACCTTC CASSGQGKDGYTF
14 TRBJ1-2 - TRBV14 - TGTGCCAGCAGCCGAACGGGATATGGCTATGGCTACACCTTC CASSRTGYGYGYTF
13 TRBJ1-4 - TRBV19 - TGTGCCAGTAGTAATCCTTTAGGAGGATCCCTCCGTTTT CASSNPLGGSLRF
11 TRBJ2-1 few TRBV5-8 - TGTGCCAGCAGTTTGATGAGGGAGCAGTTCTTC CASSLMREQFF
13 TRBJ1-2 - TRBV18 TRBD1 TGTGCCAGCTCATCATCACAGGGGGGTGGCTACACCTTC CASSSSQGGGYTF
15 TRBJ1-2 - TRBV30 TRBD1 TGTGCCTGGTCGAGACCGTGGACAGGGAATTATGGCTACACCTTC CAWSRPWTGNYGYTF
14 TRBJ2-5 - TRBV7-8 - TGTGCCAGCAGCGGGGACGCGGGGCAAGAGACCCAGTACTTC CASSGDAGQETQYF
15 TRBJ2-1 - TRBV6-5 TRBD1 TGTGCCAGCAGTCGGGACAGATCCCCCTACAATGAGCAGTTCTTC CASSRDRSPYNEQFF
16 TRBJ1-2 - TRBV6-5 - TGTGCCAGCAGTTACGGGCGTGGTGGCAGTAACTCCGGCTACACCTTC CASSYGRGGSNSGYTF
14 TRBJ1-1 - TRBV5-1 - TGCGCCAGCAGCTTGGGGTTTAGAGACACTGAAGCTTTCTTT CASSLGFRDTEAFF
13 TRBJ2-5 - TRBV6-4 - TGTGCCAGCAGGTGTTCCTGCCAAGAGACCCAGTACTTC CASRCSCQETQYF
13 TRBJ1-4 - TRBV11-3 - TGTGCCAGCAGCTTAGGTCCGGGAGAAAAACTGTTTTTT CASSLGPGEKLFF
16 TRBJ1-3 - TRBV27 - TGTGCCAGCACCGCACAGGGACCCTTCTCTGGAAACACCATATATTTT CASTAQGPFSGNTIYF
13 TRBJ1-5 once TRBV6-6 - TGTGCCAGCAGTCCCCATAGCAATCAGCCCCAGCATTTT CASSPHSNQPQHF
13 TRBJ2-5 - TRBV12-3/TRBV12-4 TRBD2 TGTGCCACCACGCGCGGGGGGTGGGAGACCCAGTACTTC CATTRGGWETQYF
17 TRBJ1-4 - TRBV7-9 - TGTGCCAGCAGCTCAATCTTCGCAGGGGAAGGGGGTGAAAAACTGTTTTTT CASSSIFAGEGGEKLFF
16 TRBJ2-1 - TRBV4-1 TRBD2 TGCGCCAGCAGCCAAGACGCTAGCGGGGGGTACAATGAGCAGTTCTTC CASSQDASGGYNEQFF
15 TRBJ1-2 few TRBV29-1 TRBD1 TGCAGCGTTGGCGCCGGGACAGCCGTTAACTATGGCTACACCTTC CSVGAGTAVNYGYTF
14 TRBJ2-3 - TRBV4-3 - TGCGCCAGCAGCCGCGGCGAAAGCACAGATACGCAGTATTTT CASSRGESTDTQYF
14 TRBJ2-1 - TRBV4-1 - TGCGCCAGCAGCCATGCTTCAGGGGCAGGTGAGCAGTTCTTC CASSHASGAGEQFF
15 TRBJ1-1 - TRBV5-6 - TGTGCCAGCAGCTCTTTGGGCCTACCGAACACTGAAGCTTTCTTT CASSSLGLPNTEAFF
13 TRBJ1-2 many TRBV18 - TGTGCCAGCTCACCTGAGATAGACTATGGCTACACCTTC CASSPEIDYGYTF
15 TRBJ1-4 - TRBV19 - TGTGCCAGTATCTGGACGGTAGGGGGAGGGGAAAAACTGTTTTTT CASIWTVGGGEKLFF
10 TRBJ1-1 - TRBV20-1 - TGCAGTGTTTCCCGGGCTGAAGCTTTCTTT CSVSRAEAFF
15 TRBJ2-2 - TRBV29-1 - TGCAGCGTCACCAGGGTGGGCAGGCCCACCGGGGAGCTGTTTTTT CSVTRVGRPTGELFF
13 TRBJ2-4 once TRBV2 - TGTGCCAGCAGTTCTTTTTTAGGGGGGGAGAAGTACTTC CASSSFLGGEKYF
15 TRBJ1-5 - TRBV7-8 TRBD1 TGTGCCAGCAGCCCTGGGACAGGACCCAATCAGCCCCAGCATTTT CASSPGTGPNQPQHF
15 TRBJ1-5 - TRBV6-5 - TGTGCCAGCTCCCATGGGGGGGACTGGAATCAGCCCCAGCATTTT CASSHGGDWNQPQHF
16 TRBJ2-2 - TRBV11-3 TRBD1 TGTGCCAGCAGCTTAACACAGGGGGCGCGATCCGGGGAGCTGTTTTTT CASSLTQGARSGELFF